One and the same sample provided the 15 T cell receptor beta chains below, sequenced in a study of shared clonotypes between healthy human individuals. TCRdb keeps only in-frame clones here, not all; method: immunoSEQ multiplex PCR. The sample lists over a million clones, 95% to 99% seen once, with 0.4% to 0.45% in the top ten. Sequencing was done on a sample of naive CD4+ T cells sorted from blood. The subset denotes: CD45RA+ positively selected. The receptors originated from a man aged 25-45 years in good health.

The V gene is TRBV5-6, the J gene TRBJ2-1, with TRBD2 identical over 11 bases. Germline V gene data show CDR1 as SGHDT and CDR2 as YYEEEE. The CDR3 is 17 amino acids. Trimming at V came to 4 bases and at J to 3 bases, leaving 9 bases not matched to a gene. The CDR3 sequence: CASSGWTSGQNYNEQFF. The CDR3 region has the DNA TGTGCCAGCAGCGGCTGGACTAGCGGGCAAAACTACAATGAGCAGTTCTTC. Full variable domain (remainder filled in from reference TRBV5-6 and TRBJ2-1): DAGVTQSPTHLIKTRGQQVTLRCSPKSGHDTVSWYQQALGQGPQFIFQYYEEEERQRGNFPDRFSGHQFPNYSSELNVNALLLGDSALYLCASSGWTSGQNYNEQFFGPGTRLTVL.

The J gene is TRBJ2-7, the V gene TRBV5-6, with 9 bases that match TRBD1. In germline, CDR1 is SGHDT, CDR2 YYEEEE. The V gene end was trimmed by 0 bases and the J gene end by 5 bases; junction bases not matched to a gene: 6. The CDR3 runs 15 residues. CDR3 sequence (DNA): TGTGCCAGCAGCTTGGATGGACAGGGGATTAACGAGCAGTACTTC. Encoded protein: CASSLDGQGINEQYF.

The chain combines TRBV10-3 with TRBJ1-5; D not resolved. In germline, CDR1 is ENHRY, CDR2 SYGVKD. V was cut by 2 bases and J by 4 bases, with 3 bases left in between. This CDR3 comprises 12 residues. CDR3 protein: CAISEVNQPQHF. DNA for the CDR3: TGTGCCATCAGTGAGGTTAATCAGCCCCAGCATTTT.

The genes are TRBV7-9 and TRBJ1-4; the D gene is possibly TRBD1 (6 bases). The CDR3 length is 16 residues. V was pared by 5 bases and J by 10 bases, with 23 bases between. Germline CDR1 SEHNR, CDR2 FQNEAQ (reference sequence). The CDR3 spells CASSLRTDALSGKLFF. The DNA of the CDR3 is TGTGCCAGCAGCCTTAGGACAGACGCGCTTAGCGGAAAACTGTTTTTT.

The chain recombines TRBV27 with TRBJ1-5, with D perhaps matching TRBD1 (6 bases). This CDR3 region has 16 residues. From germline, CDR1 is MNHEY and CDR2 SMNVEV (reference sequence). Trimming took off 2 bases at V and 7 bases at J, with 18 bases between the two ends. The CDR3, as DNA: TGTGCCAGCAGTTTAATAGGGGGGCGATGGTCACAGCCCCAGCATTTT. It translates to CASSLIGGRWSQPQHF.

This chain joins TRBV29-1 and TRBJ1-2; 9 bases map to TRBD1. The CDR3 has 15 residues. J was trimmed by 4 bases and V by 1 base; bases with no gene match: 7. Germline CDR1 SQVTM, CDR2 ANQGSEA. The CDR3 sequence is CSVEGRDRAFYGYTF. In nucleotides, the CDR3 is TGCAGCGTTGAAGGCCGGGACAGGGCGTTCTATGGCTACACCTTC. Filled out from reference TRBV29-1 and TRBJ1-2, the complete variable domain reads SAVISQKPSRDICQRGTSLTIQCQVDSQVTMMFWYRQQPGQSLTLIATANQGSEATYESGFVIDKFPISRPNLTFSTLTVSNMSPEDSSIYLCSVEGRDRAFYGYTFGSGTRLTVV.

Only one count was recorded for this clone. V gene TRBV5-5 combines with J gene TRBJ2-7, with 7 bases lining up with TRBD1. There are 15 residues in the CDR3. The V and J ends lost 4 bases and 4 bases, in that order; junction bases with no gene match: 11. Germline-derived CDR1 and CDR2 are SGHKS and YYEKEE (reference sequence). The CDR3 loop reads CASSRVPGQLYEQYF. CDR3 coding DNA: TGTGCCAGCAGCCGCGTCCCGGGACAGTTATACGAGCAGTACTTC.

This rearrangement joins TRBV30 to TRBJ1-1, with D maybe TRBD1 (5 bases). The length of the CDR3 is 14 residues. Germline values: CDR1 GTSNPN, CDR2 SVGIG (reference sequence). The ends were cut back, 3 bases at V and 3 bases at J, with 14 bases in the middle. The CDR3 protein is CAWRPKWGHTEAFF. In DNA, the CDR3 is TGTGCCTGGAGACCCAAATGGGGACACACTGAAGCTTTCTTT.

This clone was found once. This chain uses TRBV27 with TRBJ2-7; perhaps TRBD2 as D (6 bases). The V gene lost 1 base and the J gene lost 3 bases, with 13 bases spanning the gap. The length of the CDR3 is 15 residues. CDR1 is MNHEY, CDR2 SMNVEV, per germline (reference sequence). The CDR3 nucleotides are TGTGCCAGCAGTTTATGGGGGGAGAAAATCTACGAGCAGTACTTC. Its protein product is CASSLWGEKIYEQYF.

The chain uses TRBV27 and TRBJ2-7; TRBD2 agrees at 10 bases. V trimming: 6 bases; J trimming: 3 bases; junction bases outside the gene matches: 8. Germline CDR1 MNHEY, CDR2 SMNVEV (reference sequence). The CDR3 extends over 15 amino acids. CDR3 sequence reads: CASRKTSGLIYEQYF. DNA of the CDR3: TGTGCCAGCAGGAAGACTAGCGGGCTTATCTACGAGCAGTACTTC.

The chain carries TRBV7-6 and TRBJ2-3, with D perhaps being TRBD1 or TRBD2 (5 bases each). The CDR3 is 18 residues long. The V gene lost 5 bases and the J gene lost 1 base, with 22 bases spanning the gap. Germline loops: CDR1 SGHVS, CDR2 FNYEAQ. In DNA form, the CDR3 reads TGTGCCAGCAGCCCTCGGCCTCACCACGGGGCTGGCACAGATACGCAGTATTTT. Its translation is CASSPRPHHGAGTDTQYF.

The rearrangement links TRBV10-3 to TRBJ2-3, with 11 positions matching TRBD2. J lost 2 bases, V lost 4 bases, and 5 bases had no gene match. Germline V gene sequence: CDR1 ENHRY, CDR2 SYGVKD. The CDR3 consists of 16 residues. CDR3 in amino acids: CAISGELAGDTDTQYF. CDR3 nucleotides: TGTGCCATCAGTGGGGAACTAGCGGGAGACACAGATACGCAGTATTTT.

V usage is TRBV18 and J usage is TRBJ1-3; a possible D gene is TRBD1 (5 bases). Germline loops: CDR1 KGHSH, CDR2 LQKENI. The V gene lost 3 bases and the J gene lost 0 bases, with 12 bases spanning the gap. CDR3 length: 16 residues. As DNA, the CDR3 is TGTGCCAGCTCACCTTACCCGACAGCCTCTGGAAACACCATATATTTT. This codes for CASSPYPTASGNTIYF.

The V and J genes are TRBV5-1 and TRBJ2-7; a possible D gene is TRBD2 (5 bases). The CDR3 covers 15 residues. Germline V CDR1 and CDR2: SGHRS, YFSETQ. V was cut by 2 bases and J by 5 bases, with 17 bases left in between. This chain's CDR3 is CASSLLPDSFDEQYF. For the CDR3, the DNA is TGCGCCAGCAGCTTACTTCCGGACTCTTTTGACGAGCAGTACTTC.

The table lists this clone with a count of one. The chain recombines TRBV6-5 with TRBJ2-2; no firm D call. Germline V CDR1 and CDR2: MNHEY, SVGAGI. This CDR3 is built from 12 residues. With 8 bases removed from V and 2 bases from J, the gap between germline ends came to 6 bases. Here the CDR3 DNA reads TGTGCCAGCGCCCCCAACACCGGGGAGCTGTTTTTT. Translated: CASAPNTGELFF.